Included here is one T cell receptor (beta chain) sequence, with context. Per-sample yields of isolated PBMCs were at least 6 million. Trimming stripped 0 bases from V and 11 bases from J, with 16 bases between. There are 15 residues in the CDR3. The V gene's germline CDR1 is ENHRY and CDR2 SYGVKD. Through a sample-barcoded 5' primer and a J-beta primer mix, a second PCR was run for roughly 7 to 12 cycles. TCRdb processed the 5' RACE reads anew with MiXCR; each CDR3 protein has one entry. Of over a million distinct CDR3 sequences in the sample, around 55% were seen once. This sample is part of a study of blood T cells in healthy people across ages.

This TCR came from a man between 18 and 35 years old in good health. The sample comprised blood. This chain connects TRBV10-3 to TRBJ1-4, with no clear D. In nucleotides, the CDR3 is TGTGCCATCAGTGAGTCGGGAGGTTCGGAATGGAAACTGTTTTTT. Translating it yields CAISESGGSEWKLFF.